The rows below give T cell receptor beta chains drawn from one sample of a study of response to subunit inactivated influenza vaccine. MiXCR, applied by TCRdb to the RT-PCR reads, yields one record per CDR3 protein. The table includes approximately 530,000 distinct CDR3 sequences, about 8% detected once. The sequencing used PBMCs from blood, collected less than 30 months after vaccination. The origin of the receptors is a man between 50 and 75 years old who received an inactivated influenza vaccine. Both conserved end residues are trimmed from each CDR3. The D gene is left open where the match is weak.

J: TRBJ2-3
V: TRBV12-3/TRBV12-4
D: -
CDR3: ASSLDNLIPDTQY

J: TRBJ2-5
V: TRBV7-8
D: -
CDR3: ASSLFLAEKETQY

J: TRBJ1-5
V: TRBV15
D: -
CDR3: ATSSNLNQPQH

J: TRBJ1-2
V: TRBV4-3
D: -
CDR3: ASSPDMNGYT

J: TRBJ2-4
V: TRBV21-1
D: -
CDR3: ASSKDAGNIQY

J: TRBJ2-7
V: TRBV12-3/TRBV12-4
D: -
CDR3: ASSFWVSYEQY

J: TRBJ2-2
V: TRBV28
D: TRBD1
CDR3: ASSGGQSNTGELF

J: TRBJ1-5
V: TRBV19
D: -
CDR3: ASSIWGTSNQPQH

J: TRBJ1-2
V: TRBV4-3
D: -
CDR3: ASSQDNRDGYGYT

J: TRBJ1-5
V: TRBV7-8
D: TRBD1
CDR3: ASSRQGLQPQH

J: TRBJ2-7
V: TRBV5-1
D: TRBD1
CDR3: ASTPTRDRSYEQY

J: TRBJ1-5
V: TRBV7-9
D: TRBD1
CDR3: ASSLGQLNQPQH

J: TRBJ2-5
V: TRBV20-1
D: -
CDR3: SARDSRNPGQETQY

J: TRBJ1-1
V: TRBV5-1
D: -
CDR3: ASSLAQANTEAF

J: TRBJ2-3
V: TRBV30
D: TRBD2
CDR3: AWSPTSGGSDTQY

J: TRBJ2-1
V: TRBV9
D: -
CDR3: ASSEDGYNEQF

J: TRBJ2-2
V: TRBV20-1
D: -
CDR3: SARPLRGDTGELF

J: TRBJ2-1
V: TRBV6-1
D: -
CDR3: ASSRGTSGEQF

J: TRBJ2-3
V: TRBV5-1
D: -
CDR3: ASSLGRKTDTQY

J: TRBJ2-7
V: TRBV10-3
D: -
CDR3: AISEGRGNEQY

J: TRBJ2-3
V: TRBV4-3
D: TRBD1
CDR3: ASSQDSGQGITQY

J: TRBJ2-2
V: TRBV20-1
D: TRBD2
CDR3: SAPGLVGELF

J: TRBJ2-3
V: TRBV7-2
D: -
CDR3: ASSFREAYDTQY

J: TRBJ2-1
V: TRBV11-2
D: -
CDR3: ASSLVPVGNNEQF

J: TRBJ2-1
V: TRBV20-1
D: TRBD2
CDR3: SAEGLAGGSYNEQF

J: TRBJ1-3
V: TRBV13
D: TRBD1
CDR3: ASSSQQGPGNTIY

J: TRBJ2-2
V: TRBV7-9
D: -
CDR3: ASSLAQDPTNTGELF

J: TRBJ2-5
V: TRBV29-1
D: TRBD1
CDR3: SVDLQAGGETQY

J: TRBJ2-5
V: TRBV6-1
D: -
CDR3: ASNKGTGETQY

J: TRBJ2-5
V: TRBV5-1
D: -
CDR3: ASSSKSAGETQY

J: TRBJ1-2
V: TRBV12-3/TRBV12-4
D: -
CDR3: ASSFDRLPGGYT

J: TRBJ1-4
V: TRBV7-2
D: TRBD1
CDR3: ASSLTGTANEKLF

J: TRBJ2-1
V: TRBV27
D: TRBD2
CDR3: ASSIVTGGLNEQF

J: TRBJ2-7
V: TRBV20-1
D: TRBD2
CDR3: SAASGRPGGHEQY

J: TRBJ2-3
V: TRBV11-3
D: -
CDR3: ASSLARSSDTQY

J: TRBJ2-3
V: TRBV6-2/TRBV6-3
D: TRBD1
CDR3: ASSQDRGGPTDTQY

J: TRBJ2-1
V: TRBV7-3
D: TRBD2
CDR3: ASSLAGLGNEQF

J: TRBJ2-2
V: TRBV11-2
D: -
CDR3: ASSRAPGPGELF

J: TRBJ2-1
V: TRBV10-3
D: -
CDR3: AIRGPSANEQF

J: TRBJ1-5
V: TRBV29-1
D: -
CDR3: SAADTSNQPQH

J: TRBJ2-3
V: TRBV7-2
D: TRBD2
CDR3: ASSLSSGTTNTQY